The 25 T cell receptor beta chains listed next were all sequenced from one sample in a study of T-cell reconstitution after alpha-beta-depleted transplantation in children. Unique molecular identifiers were incorporated during preparation of the TCRbeta library. TCRdb re-analysed the PCR reads in MiXCR, keeping a single row per CDR3 protein. The sample consists of about 500,000 distinct CDR3 sequences, 32% of them appearing once. Material: PBMCs from the stem cell graft donor, obtained from the stem cell graft. The receptor set was obtained from a human donor who donated a stem cell graft to a child with aplastic anemia.

V gene TRBV6-2 or TRBV6-3 combines with J gene TRBJ1-5; D gene ambiguous. The CDR3 covers 12 residues. The germline V gene encodes CDR1 MNHEY and CDR2 SVGEGT. The V gene lost 7 bases and the J gene lost 0 bases, with 4 bases spanning the gap. CDR3 bases: TGTGCCAGCAAGGATAGCAATCAGCCCCAGCATTTT. This codes for CASKDSNQPQHF.

The CDR3 DNA reads as TGTGCCAGCACCAAAGGACTTACTACCGGGGAGCTGTTTTTT. Translation: CASTKGLTTGELFF. The chain is built from TRBV12-3 or TRBV12-4 and TRBJ2-2, with TRBD2 as a possible D gene (5 bases). V was trimmed by 7 bases and J by 5 bases, leaving 14 bases between them. The CDR3 is made up of 14 amino acids.

The chain combines TRBV20-1 with TRBJ2-5; 8 bases agree with TRBD2. The junction had 25 bases not matched to a gene; V was cut back by 6 bases and J by 4 bases. In germline, CDR1 is DFQATT, CDR2 SNEGSKA (reference sequence). This CDR3 has 19 residues. Here the CDR3 reads CSAVPGIAGFVVGRETQYF. In DNA form, the CDR3 reads TGCAGTGCCGTCCCCGGGATAGCGGGATTCGTAGTGGGACGAGAGACCCAGTACTTC.

The V and J genes are TRBV12-3 or TRBV12-4 and TRBJ2-2; 13 bases map to TRBD2. V shed 7 bases and J 4 bases; nucleotides not matched to a gene: 12. The CDR3 loop spans 18 amino acids. The CDR3 here is CASTGLAGPRGGTGELFF. As DNA, the CDR3 is TGTGCCAGCACGGGACTAGCGGGACCACGCGGGGGCACCGGGGAGCTGTTTTTT.

The genes are TRBV20-1 and TRBJ2-3, with D possibly TRBD2 on 6 matching bases. The CDR3 has 17 amino acids. V gave up 1 base and J gave up 0 bases, with 17 bases separating them. Germline CDR1 reads DFQATT; CDR2 reads SNEGSKA (reference sequence). CDR3 sequence reads: CSARVPALSGSTDTQYF. DNA for the CDR3: TGCAGTGCTAGAGTTCCCGCCCTAAGCGGGAGCACAGATACGCAGTATTTT.

This clonotype was seen a few times. The genes are TRBV7-6 and TRBJ1-3, with D unclear. The germline gives CDR1 SGHVS, CDR2 FNYEAQ. The CDR3 totals 16 residues. The V gene lost 5 bases and the J gene lost 0 bases, with 14 bases spanning the gap. The CDR3 sequence is CASSPNSKSSGNTIYF. In nucleotides, the CDR3 is TGTGCCAGCAGCCCCAACAGCAAGAGCTCTGGAAACACCATATATTTT.

The chain has TRBV7-2 and TRBJ2-5; D might be TRBD1 (7 bases). The CDR3 is 16 residues long. Trimming pared 1 base from V and 5 bases from J, leaving 17 bases between. The germline CDR1 and CDR2 sequences are SGHTA and FQGNSA. The CDR3 DNA reads TGTGCCAGCAGCTTAGTCGGAGGGGGCCTCCGGGAGACCCAGTACTTC. Its protein product is CASSLVGGGLRETQYF.

About this clonotype: A single base separates this from a much larger clone, so it may be a read error. J is TRBJ1-5 and V is TRBV18; D not resolved. The length of the CDR3 is 13 residues. The ends were cut back, 2 bases at V and 3 bases at J, with 5 bases in the middle. Per germline, CDR1 KGHSH and CDR2 LQKENI. The CDR3 DNA sequence: TGTGCCAGCTCACCAGATATCAATCAGCCCCAGCATTTT. It specifies CASSPDINQPQHF.

This clonotype was picked up a small number of times. DNA of the CDR3: TGCGCCAGCAGCCCGAGGACAGCGAATGAGCAGTTCTTC. Translation: CASSPRTANEQFF. The chain has TRBV5-1 and TRBJ2-1; maybe TRBD1 (6 bases). Looked up from germline, CDR1 is SGHRS and CDR2 is YFSETQ. V gave up 4 bases and J gave up 7 bases, with 12 bases separating them. CDR3 length equals 13 residues. Full variable domain (outside the CDR3, taken from reference TRBV5-1 and TRBJ2-1): KAGVTQTPRYLIKTRGQQVTLSCSPISGHRSVSWYQQTPGQGLQFLFEYFSETQRNKGNFPGRFSGRQFSNSRSEMNVSTLELGDSALYLCASSPRTANEQFFGPGTRLTVL.

This rearrangement joins TRBV7-3 to TRBJ1-1; D remains unclear. Germline CDR1 is SGHTA and CDR2 is FQGTGA. The length of the CDR3 is 14 residues. V was pared by 5 bases and J by 0 bases, with 10 bases between. CDR3: CASSRTRMNTEAFF. The CDR3 nucleotides are TGTGCCAGCAGCCGAACAAGGATGAACACTGAAGCTTTCTTT.

V is TRBV30 and J is TRBJ1-5, with D unclear. In germline, CDR1 is GTSNPN, CDR2 SVGIG (reference sequence). The CDR3 runs 13 residues. The germline V and J ends were trimmed by 0 bases and 7 bases, with 10 bases remaining between them. CDR3: CAWSVGRVQPQHF. The CDR3 DNA reads as TGTGCCTGGAGTGTAGGGCGGGTCCAGCCCCAGCATTTT. Filled out from reference TRBV30 and TRBJ1-5, the complete variable domain reads SQTIHQWPATLVQPVGSPLSLECTVEGTSNPNLYWYRQAAGRGLQLLFYSVGIGQISSEVPQNLSASRPQDRQFILSSKKLLLSDSGFYLCAWSVGRVQPQHFGDGTRLSIL.

This clonotype turned up a few times. The chain is built from TRBV29-1 and TRBJ2-3, with TRBD1 matching over 7 bases. Per the germline V gene, CDR1 is SQVTM and CDR2 is ANQGSEA. V gave up 6 bases and J gave up 7 bases; unmatched junction bases: 4. This CDR3 region has 11 residues. In nucleotides, the CDR3 is TGCAGCGTCGCGACAGGGTATACGCAGTATTTT. Protein product: CSVATGYTQYF.

The chain combines TRBV6-5 with TRBJ1-5, with TRBD1 matching 7 bases. V lost 2 bases, J lost 7 bases, and 2 bases stayed unmatched. Germline V CDR1 and CDR2: MNHEY, SVGAGI. This CDR3 has 13 amino acids. The CDR3 coding sequence is TGTGCCAGCAGTTACGGGACAGCCCAGCCCCAGCATTTT. Translation: CASSYGTAQPQHF.

A word on this clonotype: The germline gene is not matched at one end of the junction; a read error may be the cause. This rearrangement joins TRBV7-8 to TRBJ1-5; D is perhaps TRBD1 (5 bases). Germline V gene lookup returns CDR1 SGHVS and CDR2 FQNEAQ. The CDR3 contains 15 residues. Here the CDR3 reads CVSSSGARANQPQHF. The CDR3 nucleotides read TGTGTCAGCAGCTCCGGGGCTAGGGCCAATCAGCCCCAGCATTTT.

The rearrangement uses TRBV6-5 and TRBJ2-3, with D perhaps given as TRBD1 or TRBD2 (5 bases each). Germline V gene lookup returns CDR1 MNHEY and CDR2 SVGAGI. The length of the CDR3 is 13 residues. V lost 0 bases and J lost 5, with 6 bases in between. The CDR3 nucleotides are TGTGCCAGCAGTTACTCTGGGGGAGATACGCAGTATTTT. Amino acid sequence: CASSYSGGDTQYF.

The V and J genes are TRBV5-1 and TRBJ2-5; unclear D gene. The germline V and J ends were trimmed by 0 bases and 5 bases, with 11 bases remaining between them. The CDR3 loop spans 14 amino acids. Germline V gene lookup returns CDR1 SGHRS and CDR2 YFSETQ. The CDR3 DNA follows: TGCGCCAGCAGCTTGGAGCTACCCGGGGAGACCCAGTACTTC. Translated, it gives CASSLELPGETQYF.

The chain combines TRBV3-1 with TRBJ2-3; 8 positions match TRBD1. The V gene's germline CDR1 is LGHDT and CDR2 YNNKEL (reference sequence). Trimming took 3 bases from V and 8 from J; bases not matched to a gene: 25. This CDR3 is built from 20 residues. CDR3 region: CASSHEEGDRTNRTKITQYF. The CDR3 DNA reads TGTGCCAGCAGCCATGAGGAAGGGGACAGGACAAACCGTACAAAGATTACGCAGTATTTT.

This clonotype was observed at least ten times. One junction end does not reproduce the germline sequence, and a read error may be involved. This chain joins TRBV7-2 and TRBJ2-5; D assignment may be TRBD1 or TRBD2 (5 bases each). The V gene's germline CDR1 is SGHTA and CDR2 FQGNSA. The CDR3 contains 12 residues. This chain's CDR3 is CASSLGTETQYF. CDR3 coding DNA: TGCGCCAGCAGCTTGGGGACCGAGACCCAGTACTTC.

The CDR3 bases are TGCGCCAGCAGCTGGGAACGACAGGGCTATGGCTACACCTTC. Translating it yields CASSWERQGYGYTF. The chain has TRBV5-1 and TRBJ1-2; 7 positions agree with TRBD1. The CDR3 contains 14 residues. The trim removed 3 bases at V and 4 bases at J, leaving 6 bases unmatched. Germline loops: CDR1 SGHRS, CDR2 YFSETQ.

This chain joins TRBV19 and TRBJ2-1; 12 bases line up with TRBD2. From germline, CDR1 is LNHDA and CDR2 SQIVND (reference sequence). CDR3 length equals 17 residues. Losses at the gene ends were 8 bases for V and 0 bases for J; bases not matched to a gene: 8. The CDR3 loop reads CASSKTSGRSSYNEQFF. The CDR3 DNA is TGTGCCAGTTCTAAGACTAGCGGGAGAAGCTCCTACAATGAGCAGTTCTTC.

Only a few counts were recorded for this clonotype. The chain combines TRBV9 with TRBJ1-2; TRBD1 is a possible D gene (5 bases). V was clipped by 4 bases and J by 9 bases, with 19 bases between them. There are 14 residues in the CDR3. Looked up from germline, CDR1 is SGDLS and CDR2 is YYNGEE. CDR3 region: CASSRDSSTISYTF. CDR3 DNA sequence: TGTGCCAGCAGCCGAGACAGCTCAACCATCAGCTACACCTTC. The full variable domain, in which reference TRBV9 and TRBJ1-2 provide the parts outside the CDR3, is DSGVTQTPKHLITATGQRVTLRCSPRSGDLSVYWYQQSLDQGLQFLIQYYNGEERAKGNILERFSAQQFPDLHSELNLSSLELGDSALYFCASSRDSSTISYTFGSGTRLTVV.

This clonotype was picked up a small number of times. This chain connects TRBV29-1 to TRBJ1-2, with D possibly being TRBD1 (6 bases). Germline-derived CDR1 and CDR2 are SQVTM and ANQGSEA. V was shortened by 1 base and J by 8 bases, with 17 bases between the two germline ends. This CDR3 contains 14 residues. CDR3 amino acids: CSVEVQGGSEGYTF. CDR3 nucleotide sequence: TGCAGCGTTGAAGTACAGGGAGGGAGCGAGGGCTACACCTTC. Variable domain in full (rest from reference TRBV29-1 and TRBJ1-2): SAVISQKPSRDICQRGTSLTIQCQVDSQVTMMFWYRQQPGQSLTLIATANQGSEATYESGFVIDKFPISRPNLTFSTLTVSNMSPEDSSIYLCSVEVQGGSEGYTFGSGTRLTVV.

The chain is built from TRBV7-2 and TRBJ2-2; D is perhaps TRBD1 or TRBD2 (5 bases each). Germline V gives CDR1 SGHTA, CDR2 FQGNSA. V shed 2 bases and J shed 13 bases, with 8 bases lying between them. The CDR3 sequence is 11 residues long. This CDR3 reads CASSLQRGLFF. The CDR3 bases are TGTGCCAGCAGCTTACAGAGGGGGCTGTTTTTT.

The rearrangement joins TRBV20-1 to TRBJ1-4; D call uncertain. Germline V gene data show CDR1 as DFQATT and CDR2 as SNEGSKA (reference sequence). The CDR3 contains 17 residues. Trimming removed 5 bases at V and 8 bases at J, with 27 bases between. In DNA form, the CDR3 reads TGCAGTGCTGAGGAAATCTCAAGTACGGGGAATGACGAAAAACTGTTTTTT. It is translated as CSAEEISSTGNDEKLFF.

This clonotype occurred a few times. CDR3 sequence reads: CASTKGGLGRPFF. DNA for the CDR3: TGTGCCAGCACGAAGGGGGGCTTAGGTCGCCCCTTCTTC. The rearrangement joins TRBV28 to TRBJ2-1; D may match TRBD1 or TRBD2 (6 bases each). Deletions cut 7 bases from V and 16 bases from J, with 23 bases between. This CDR3 spans 13 amino acids. CDR1 and CDR2 from the germline V gene are MDHEN and SYDVKM.